Each of the 19 T cell receptor beta chains below was sequenced from the same sample in a study of Ad26.COV2.S vaccination and SARS-CoV-2 variants. Repertoires were generated with immunoSEQ multiplex PCR, while TCRdb's copy carries only in-frame clones and drops some. Among about 250,000 clones listed, 80% to 90% were seen once. Treatment indicated: roughly 19 received Ad26.COV2.S at low or high dose, single or two shots; a few received placebo; per-sample allocation not given. Samples were taken on day 63 after the first vaccine or placebo injection. The sample was peripheral blood, taken in a trial of Ad26.COV2.S vaccine versus placebo. The receptors were gathered from a person between 18 and 65 years old who received the Ad26.COV2.S COVID-19 vaccine or a placebo.

This chain connects TRBV28 to TRBJ2-7; D is unresolved. This CDR3 is built from 12 residues. Between the trimmed V and J ends, which lost 4 bases and 5 bases, there was a span of 9 bases. From germline, CDR1 is MDHEN and CDR2 SYDVKM. Here the CDR3 reads CASSYGKHEQYF. CDR3 nucleotide sequence: TGTGCCAGCAGTTACGGAAAGCACGAGCAGTACTTC.

The V and J genes are TRBV6-2 or TRBV6-3 and TRBJ1-1; D not resolved. Germline V gene data show CDR1 as MNHEY and CDR2 as SVGEGT. The CDR3 has 14 amino acids. V was shortened by 0 bases and J by 7 bases, with 12 bases between the two germline ends. CDR3 in amino acids: CASSYSRGFGEAFF. CDR3 coding DNA: TGTGCCAGCAGTTACTCGCGCGGGTTTGGTGAAGCTTTCTTT.

The rearrangement joins TRBV2 to TRBJ1-6; D gene uncertain. Trimming cost V 6 bases and J 14 bases, with 14 bases left between them. In germline, CDR1 is SNHLY, CDR2 FYNNEI. The CDR3 runs to 12 residues. In DNA, the CDR3 is TGTGCCAGCAGCCTACTTGCTTTGGCCCTCCACTTT. Its protein product is CASSLLALALHF. Full variable domain (outside the CDR3, taken from reference TRBV2 and TRBJ1-6): EPEVTQTPSHQVTQMGQEVILRCVPISNHLYFYWYRQILGQKVEFLVSFYNNEISEKSEIFDDQFSVERPDGSNFTLKIRSTKLEDSAMYFCASSLLALALHFGNGTRLTVT.

The V and J genes are TRBV11-2 and TRBJ2-7; 9 bases match TRBD1. This CDR3 region has 17 residues. The trim removed 1 base at V and 1 base at J, leaving 8 bases unmatched. The germline CDR1 and CDR2 sequences are SGHAT and FQNNGV. The CDR3 loop is CASSLALADRGSYEQYF. CDR3 bases: TGTGCCAGCAGCTTAGCCCTAGCGGACAGGGGATCCTACGAGCAGTACTTC. The full variable domain, its missing parts supplied by reference TRBV11-2 and TRBJ2-7, is EAGVAQSPRYKIIEKRQSVAFWCNPISGHATLYWYQQILGQGPKLLIQFQNNGVVDDSQLPKDRFSAERLKGVDSTLKIQPAKLEDSAVYLCASSLALADRGSYEQYFGPGTRLTVT.

The genes are TRBV5-1 and TRBJ1-1, with a weak D call TRBD1 (6 bases). The CDR3 length is 14 residues. Germline V lookup: CDR1 SGHRS, CDR2 YFSETQ. Deletions cut 2 bases from V and 4 bases from J, with 12 bases between. CDR3 DNA sequence: TGCGCCAGCAGCTTTGCGGGGGCAGGCACTGAAGCTTTCTTT. It translates to CASSFAGAGTEAFF.

The CDR3 sequence is CASGDRGVPNEKLFF. In DNA form, the CDR3 reads TGTGCCAGTGGGGACAGGGGGGTCCCTAATGAAAAACTGTTTTTT. This sequence joins TRBV19 and TRBJ1-4; TRBD1 matches at 11 bases. Germline assignment: CDR1 LNHDA and CDR2 SQIVND (reference sequence). With 8 bases clipped from V and 3 bases from J, the junction kept 5 bases outside the gene matches. The CDR3 contains 15 residues. Variable domain in full (rest from reference TRBV19 and TRBJ1-4): DGGITQSPKYLFRKEGQNVTLSCEQNLNHDAMYWYRQDPGQGLRLIYYSQIVNDFQKGDIAEGYSVSREKKESFPLTVTSAQKNPTAFYLCASGDRGVPNEKLFFGSGTQLSVL.

The sample holds one count of this clone. The chain recombines TRBV20-1 with TRBJ2-1; a weak D match, TRBD1 (5 bases). This CDR3 region has 11 residues. Germline CDR1 and CDR2: DFQATT and SNEGSKA (reference sequence). The ends were cut back, 6 bases at V and 9 bases at J, with 12 bases in the middle. The CDR3 protein is CSAKQESEQFF. CDR3 bases: TGCAGTGCAAAACAGGAATCTGAGCAGTTCTTC.

The rearrangement joins TRBV7-9 to TRBJ2-1, with 9 positions matching TRBD1. J gave up 0 bases and V 5 bases, and 5 bases lay outside the gene matches. This CDR3 region has 16 residues. Germline V gives CDR1 SEHNR, CDR2 FQNEAQ (reference sequence). Here the CDR3 reads CASSPDRGTSYNEQFF. As DNA, the CDR3 is TGTGCCAGCAGCCCCGACAGGGGGACCTCCTACAATGAGCAGTTCTTC.

V and J are TRBV6-5 and TRBJ1-2; unclear D gene. This CDR3 is built from 13 residues. V was pared by 2 bases and J by 4 bases, with 8 bases between. Germline CDR1 is MNHEY and CDR2 is SVGAGI. For the CDR3, the DNA is TGTGCCAGCAGTTACACCGGCCTCTATGGCTACACCTTC. This sequence encodes CASSYTGLYGYTF.

V usage is TRBV4-1 and J usage is TRBJ2-1; 9 nucleotides line up with TRBD1. The CDR3 spans 19 residues. Germline lookup yields CDR1 MGHRA and CDR2 YSYEKL. J was trimmed by 1 base and V by 3 bases; bases with no gene match: 13. CDR3 DNA sequence: TGCGCCAGCAGCCACGTCACAGGGGGCCGGGCGACTTCCTACAATGAGCAGTTCTTC. This codes for CASSHVTGGRATSYNEQFF.

V usage is TRBV30 and J usage is TRBJ1-4; no clear D. The CDR3 length is 12 residues. With 5 bases removed from V and 8 bases from J, the gap between germline ends came to 12 bases. Germline CDR1 is GTSNPN and CDR2 is SVGIG (reference sequence). CDR3 residues: CAWGRLSEKLFF. CDR3 DNA sequence: TGTGCCTGGGGCAGGCTTTCCGAAAAACTGTTTTTT. The full variable domain, in which reference TRBV30 and TRBJ1-4 provide the parts outside the CDR3, is SQTIHQWPATLVQPVGSPLSLECTVEGTSNPNLYWYRQAAGRGLQLLFYSVGIGQISSEVPQNLSASRPQDRQFILSSKKLLLSDSGFYLCAWGRLSEKLFFGSGTQLSVL.

V usage is TRBV27 and J usage is TRBJ1-1; tentative D call: TRBD1 (6 bases). The V gene's germline CDR1 is MNHEY and CDR2 SMNVEV (reference sequence). This CDR3 spans 13 amino acids. Trimming cost V 5 bases and J 5 bases, with 12 bases left between them. The CDR3 region is CASSVQGGTEAFF. The CDR3 DNA is TGTGCCAGCAGTGTACAGGGAGGGACTGAAGCTTTCTTT.

The V call is TRBV29-1, the J call TRBJ2-1; 7 bases agree with TRBD2. The CDR3 consists of 12 residues. The germline CDR1 and CDR2 sequences are SQVTM and ANQGSEA. The ends lost 3 bases at V and 7 bases at J; junction bases unmatched: 3. CDR3 coding DNA: TGCAGCGTTGACCCCGGGGGGAATGAGCAGTTCTTC. This codes for CSVDPGGNEQFF.

This clone has only one observation. The V gene is TRBV5-6, the J gene TRBJ2-1; D gene uncertain. Per germline, CDR1 SGHDT and CDR2 YYEEEE. V was trimmed by 5 bases and J by 7 bases, leaving 7 bases between them. This CDR3 contains 11 residues. The CDR3 here is CASRVINEQFF. The CDR3 DNA follows: TGTGCCAGCAGGGTGATAAATGAGCAGTTCTTC.

The chain couples TRBV5-5 to TRBJ1-4; no clear D. V was trimmed by 0 bases and J by 8 bases, leaving 14 bases between them. Germline CDR1 reads SGHKS; CDR2 reads YYEKEE (reference sequence). This CDR3 has 15 amino acids. The chain's CDR3 is CASSLAPGLGEKLFF. The CDR3 DNA reads TGTGCCAGCAGCTTGGCCCCGGGCCTAGGCGAAAAACTGTTTTTT. Drawing the rest from reference TRBV5-5 and TRBJ1-4, the complete variable domain is DAGVTQSPTHLIKTRGQQVTLRCSPISGHKSVSWYQQVLGQGPQFIFQYYEKEERGRGNFPDRFSARQFPNYSSELNVNALLLGDSALYLCASSLAPGLGEKLFFGSGTQLSVL.

A few counts support this clone. The rearrangement joins TRBV30 to TRBJ1-2; TRBD1 might be the D (5 bases). In germline, CDR1 is GTSNPN, CDR2 SVGIG (reference sequence). CDR3 size: 13 residues. The ends were cut back, 2 bases at V and 4 bases at J, with 11 bases in the middle. The CDR3 DNA reads TGTGCCTGGAGTCAGGTTGGGGCCTATGGCTACACCTTC. Its protein is CAWSQVGAYGYTF.

This chain joins TRBV10-3 and TRBJ2-1, with D perhaps matching TRBD1 or TRBD2 (5 bases each). This CDR3 comprises 14 residues. V was shortened by 4 bases and J by 6 bases, with 13 bases between the two germline ends. Germline CDR1 and CDR2: ENHRY and SYGVKD. This CDR3 reads CAISARGLVNEQFF. In DNA, the CDR3 is TGTGCCATCAGTGCGAGGGGCTTGGTCAATGAGCAGTTCTTC.

The chain links TRBV5-5 to TRBJ2-3; 8 bases line up with TRBD2. The CDR3 contains 13 residues. Trimming cost V 5 bases and J 6 bases; bases outside gene matches: 5. Germline V gives CDR1 SGHKS, CDR2 YYEKEE (reference sequence). CDR3 region: CASSEAGVDTQYF. The DNA for the CDR3 is TGTGCCAGCAGTGAAGCGGGAGTTGATACGCAGTATTTT.

The CDR3 coding sequence is TGTGCCATCAGTGACAGCGGGGGGGCCGGTATACTCGAGCAGTACTTC. Encoded protein: CAISDSGGAGILEQYF. V is TRBV10-3 and J is TRBJ2-7, with 10 bases that match TRBD2. V was clipped by 3 bases and J by 6 bases; unmatched bases: 11. The CDR3 totals 16 residues. The germline CDR1 and CDR2 sequences are ENHRY and SYGVKD.